Described below is a single T cell receptor beta chain sequence and its context. Its antigen target is currently unknown. Per-nucleotide qualities are absent, and no much larger clonotype sits a single base away. The CDR3 spans 17 residues, from the cysteine through the phenylalanine. The read is trimmed to its CDR3 DNA, 51 bases read in frame from base 1. The sample comes from a study of T cell responses to AZD1222 COVID-19 vaccine (dated by TCRdb to the early 2020s). Describing the broader study: TCR sequencing was performed for about 250 trial participants, of whom about 200 were given two doses of AZD1222 and some 26 were given two doses of MenACWY control vaccine. Trial participants were enrolled by age into 18-55, 56-69 and 70-plus year subgroups, with around 150, 28 and 57 TCR-sequenced participants respectively.

The time point label for this specimen denotes: about 28 days (+/-7) after the second vaccine dose. Because spike-specific TCR depth and breadth did not differ between the two schedules, AZD1222 recipients who got a second dose at roughly 4 weeks were pooled with those who got a second dose at roughly 12 weeks. Vaccinee samples came from UK trials COV001 and COV002, including a single-blind randomized controlled phase 2/3 trial of AZD1222 (ChAdOx1 nCoV-19) in healthy adults. For TCRbeta chain sequencing, PBMC samples were collected from trial participants at day 0 and at day 28 after the second dose. The CDR3 regions of human TCRbeta chains were analyzed by immunosequencing. The study's own analysis went as follows. TCRs in the repertoires were compared against a reference library of SARS-CoV-2-specific TCRs that had been generated with the MIRA antigen-specificity platform. Breadth meant the fraction of unique TCRs that were SARS-CoV-2-associated, whereas depth meant the fraction of total T cells that were SARS-CoV-2-associated. Using the MIRA data, each spike-specific TCR was mapped to the spike region that the TCR reacts to and placed in a CD4 or CD8 class. Log10-transformed breadth and depth values were compared by one-way ANOVA with Sidak's multiple comparisons tests. This is the immuneACCESS table as TCRdb keeps it, with only in-frame sequences that have V and J called. A part of the clones is gone; compared with another copy, unresolved V genes explain less than half, and the rest is unexplained. Clone size and V and J calls were adopted from that table, with D and trimming inferred from the DNA. Within this sample are 150,000 to 200,000 clones, with roughly 88% of them counted one time only. The ten largest clonotypes hold around a tenth of the sample.

The full study reports these points: Vaccine-associated CD4 TCRs spanned the whole spike protein, with dominant responses in regions 160-218 and 743-854. Conclusions about previously exposed vaccinees were limited because only six AZD1222 recipients were SARS-CoV-2 seropositive at baseline. Because no samples from the day 14 peak response were available, repertoires could be characterized only after the peak T cell response. Epitopes outside the regions mutated in the B.1.351 and B.1.1.7 variants were reportedly recognized by nearly half of the unique spike-specific TCRs. After two AZD1222 doses, both the breadth and the depth of spike-specific TCRs were significantly higher than at day 0 and than in MenACWY recipients. The 56-69-year group was small, and its depth increase did not reach significance, likely because of low power. Participants were mostly white British and included more females than males, and it was suggested by the authors that clonal diversity may have been underestimated.

Recombination joined TRBV21-1 with TRBJ2-4; TRBD2 was called by the table and not checked on the DNA. TRBV21-1 has pseudogene status. This material consisted of peripheral blood, taken 28 days after the second AZD1222 dose. The clonotype was recovered from an adult who received the AZD1222 COVID-19 vaccine. The CDR3 amino acid sequence is: CASSGQERGAAKNIQYF. In nucleotides, the sequence is TGTGCCAGCAGCGGACAGGAGCGGGGGGCGGCCAAAAACATTCAGTACTTC.